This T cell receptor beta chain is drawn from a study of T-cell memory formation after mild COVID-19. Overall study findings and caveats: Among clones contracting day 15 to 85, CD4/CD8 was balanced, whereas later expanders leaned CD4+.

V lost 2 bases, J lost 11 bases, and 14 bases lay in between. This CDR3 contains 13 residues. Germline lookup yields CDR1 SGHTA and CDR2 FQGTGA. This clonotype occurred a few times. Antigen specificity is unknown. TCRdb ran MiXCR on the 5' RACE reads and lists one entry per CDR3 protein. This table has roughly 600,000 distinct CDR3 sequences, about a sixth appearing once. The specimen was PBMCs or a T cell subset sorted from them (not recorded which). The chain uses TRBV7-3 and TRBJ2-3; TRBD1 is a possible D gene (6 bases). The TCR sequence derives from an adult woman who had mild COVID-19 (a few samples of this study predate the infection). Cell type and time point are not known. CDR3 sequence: CASSLSVQGKQYF. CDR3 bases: TGTGCCAGCAGCTTATCGGTACAGGGTAAGCAGTATTTT.